The sequence of this T cell receptor beta chain was determined in a study of blood T cell repertoires in COVID-19. How the authors handled the data: Quantification of nucleated cells was approximated via reference gene primer amplification. Sequencing used immunoSEQ multiplex PCR; TCRdb keeps in-frame clones, though not all of them. That table gives V, J and clone size, and the DNA gave D and trimming. Among about 180,000 clones, roughly 84% were seen once, and the ten largest hold around 14%. This clone was detected a few times. This clonotype was sampled from a man younger than 35 with active or convalescent COVID-19. Material for sequencing was peripheral blood.

The CDR3 region is CSVSGTVTYEQYF. In nucleotides, the CDR3 is TGCAGCGTTTCCGGGACAGTTACCTACGAGCAGTACTTC. This sequence joins TRBV29-1 and TRBJ2-7; 7 positions match TRBD1. Germline V gives CDR1 SQVTM, CDR2 ANQGSEA. The CDR3 length is 13 residues. Trimming cost V 5 bases and J 2 bases; bases outside gene matches: 6.